Listed here are 18 T cell receptor beta chains from one sample, sequenced in a study of blood T cell repertoires in COVID-19. Profiling relied on immunoSEQ multiplex PCR, and the TCRdb table lists in-frame clones only, not all of them. The sample holds roughly 180,000 clones, 76% seen once. Source material: peripheral blood. The origin of the receptors is a woman in her forties or fifties with active or convalescent COVID-19.

This sequence joins TRBV7-2 and TRBJ1-2, with 9 bases aligning to TRBD1. Per the germline V gene, CDR1 is SGHTA and CDR2 is FQGNSA. The CDR3 is made up of 15 amino acids. The junction had 8 bases not matched to a gene; V was cut back by 1 base and J by 8 bases. The CDR3 here is CASSLDRTGAWGYTF. The CDR3 bases are TGTGCCAGCAGCTTAGACAGGACAGGGGCTTGGGGCTACACCTTC.

In its sample, this clone was seen a few times. The gene calls are TRBV4-2 and TRBJ2-7; no firm D call. CDR1 and CDR2 (germline): LGHNA, YNFKEQ. The CDR3 is 15 amino acids. The V gene lost 1 base and the J gene lost 0 bases, with 10 bases spanning the gap. The DNA for the CDR3 is TGTGCCAGCAGCCAAGTCTTTTACAGCTCCTACGAGCAGTACTTC. Translation gives CASSQVFYSSYEQYF.

This chain links TRBV6-6 with TRBJ1-1, with D possibly being TRBD1 (6 bases). The CDR3 is 18 amino acids. Germline V gene sequence: CDR1 MNHNY, CDR2 SVGAGI (reference sequence). Between the trimmed V and J ends, which lost 5 bases and 1 base, there was a span of 23 bases. The CDR3 DNA is TGTGCCAGCAGTCTCAAGATGAGGGGGATTGGGGAGAACACTGAAGCTTTCTTT. It encodes CASSLKMRGIGENTEAFF.

In its sample, this clone was seen a few times. V usage is TRBV29-1 and J usage is TRBJ1-2; TRBD1 matches 7 bases. The CDR3 is 13 amino acids. V was pared by 4 bases and J by 3 bases, with 5 bases of the junction left unmatched. CDR1 SQVTM and CDR2 ANQGSEA come from the germline V gene. Here the CDR3 DNA reads TGCAGCGTTGTGACAGGGTCCTACTATGGCTACACCTTC. Residues: CSVVTGSYYGYTF.

The chain employs TRBV23-1 and TRBJ1-5; D is ambiguous. TRBV23-1 is recorded as an ORF, its role being uncertain. V was cut by 4 bases and J by 4 bases, with 17 bases left in between. CDR3 length: 16 residues. The CDR3: CASSLEEAWQNQPQHF. Here the CDR3 DNA reads TGCGCCAGCAGTCTAGAGGAGGCGTGGCAAAATCAGCCCCAGCATTTT.

This clone has a single count. The chain links TRBV7-2 to TRBJ1-1; 9 positions agree with TRBD1. This CDR3 is 14 amino acids long. With V trimmed by 1 base and J by 7 bases, 4 bases remained unmatched. CDR1 SGHTA and CDR2 FQGNSA come from the germline V gene. CDR3 in DNA: TGTGCCAGCAGCTTAGACAGGGGGCGCGATGAAGCTTTCTTT. Amino acids: CASSLDRGRDEAFF.

This sequence joins TRBV6-2 or TRBV6-3 and TRBJ2-7; 8 positions agree with TRBD1. Trimming took 4 bases from V and 2 from J; bases not matched to a gene: 13. This CDR3 contains 17 residues. Germline V CDR1 and CDR2: MNHEY, SVGEGT. Here the CDR3 reads CASSFTLRDRTPYEQYF. The CDR3 nucleotides are TGTGCCAGCAGTTTCACCCTCCGGGACAGGACGCCCTACGAGCAGTACTTC.

The genes are TRBV28 and TRBJ1-2; 7 nucleotides match TRBD1. Trimming took 6 bases from V and 7 from J; bases not matched to a gene: 5. Germline V gene lookup returns CDR1 MDHEN and CDR2 SYDVKM. The CDR3 spans 12 residues. CDR3 nucleotide sequence: TGTGCCAGCAGATCCCCAGGGGGTGGCTACACCTTC. It specifies CASRSPGGGYTF.

This chain joins TRBV9 and TRBJ2-1; tentatively, D is TRBD2 (5 bases). V lost 1 base and J lost 13, with 12 bases in between. The CDR3 sequence is 12 residues long. Germline CDR1 SGDLS, CDR2 YYNGEE. Here the CDR3 reads CASSVSGSTQFF. The CDR3 DNA reads as TGTGCCAGCAGCGTATCTGGGAGCACCCAGTTCTTC.

CDR3 in amino acids: CASSLVVGVVYEQYF. The DNA for the CDR3 is TGTGCCAGCAGCTTAGTCGTGGGAGTCGTATACGAGCAGTACTTC. The rearrangement uses TRBV11-3 and TRBJ2-7; D may be TRBD2 (5 bases). CDR3 length: 15 amino acids. V was pared by 1 base and J by 4 bases, with 14 bases between. In germline, CDR1 is SGHNT, CDR2 YENEEA.

The rearrangement uses TRBV9 and TRBJ2-6; 8 bases agree with TRBD1. The V and J ends lost 3 bases and 0 bases, in that order; junction bases with no gene match: 8. This CDR3 comprises 18 residues. From germline, CDR1 is SGDLS and CDR2 YYNGEE. The CDR3 region is CASSGTGWRGSGANVLTF. CDR3 bases: TGTGCCAGCAGCGGGACAGGGTGGAGGGGCTCTGGGGCCAACGTCCTGACTTTC.

About this clone itself: This sample includes further DNA sequences coding for the same CDR3. This sequence joins TRBV7-9 and TRBJ2-7; a possible D gene is TRBD2 (5 bases). CDR1 is SEHNR, CDR2 FQNEAQ, per germline (reference sequence). The CDR3 covers 12 residues. Trimming removed 0 bases from V and 7 bases from J, with 7 bases in between. The CDR3 loop is CASSLASGEQYF. The CDR3 nucleotides read TGTGCCAGCAGCTTAGCCTCGGGGGAGCAGTACTTC.

V usage is TRBV28 and J usage is TRBJ1-1, with 8 positions matching TRBD1. J lost 5 bases, V lost 6 bases, and 5 bases had no gene match. Germline CDR1 and CDR2: MDHEN and SYDVKM. The length of the CDR3 is 13 residues. The CDR3 coding sequence is TGTGCCAGCAGCACAGGGGGTCGGACTGAAGCTTTCTTT. It codes for CASSTGGRTEAFF.

V is TRBV7-2 and J is TRBJ1-5; D perhaps matches TRBD1 (5 bases). V was shortened by 2 bases and J by 7 bases, with 18 bases between the two germline ends. The CDR3 extends over 16 amino acids. The germline CDR1 and CDR2 sequences are SGHTA and FQGNSA. The CDR3 loop reads CASSLYGGGAGQPQHF. The CDR3, as DNA: TGTGCCAGCAGCTTATATGGCGGTGGGGCGGGACAGCCCCAGCATTTT.

V gene TRBV28 combines with J gene TRBJ1-3, with D perhaps TRBD1 (5 bases). V was trimmed by 7 bases and J by 4 bases, leaving 11 bases between them. Germline V lookup: CDR1 MDHEN, CDR2 SYDVKM. The CDR3 has 13 residues. Written as DNA, the CDR3 is TGTGCCAGCATCCTCGGGGGGGGAAACACCATATATTTT. Its translation is CASILGGGNTIYF.

The rearrangement links TRBV3-1 (or the pseudogene TRBV3-2) to TRBJ1-2; tentatively, D is TRBD1 (6 bases). CDR1 and CDR2 (germline): LGHDT, YNNKEL (reference sequence). V was pared by 0 bases and J by 4 bases, with 12 bases between. The CDR3 is 15 residues long. The CDR3 loop reads CASSQDRGTGYGYTF. In DNA form, the CDR3 reads TGTGCCAGCAGCCAAGACAGGGGCACGGGCTATGGCTACACCTTC.

V and J are TRBV19 and TRBJ1-6; 8 bases fit TRBD1. This CDR3 is 14 amino acids long. J lost 8 bases, V lost 4 bases, and 4 bases had no gene match. From germline, CDR1 is LNHDA and CDR2 SQIVND (reference sequence). The CDR3 sequence is CASSKGQVDSPLHF. CDR3 sequence (DNA): TGTGCCAGTAGTAAGGGACAGGTGGATTCACCCCTCCACTTT.

The rearrangement links TRBV5-5 to TRBJ1-1; 9 bases are a match to TRBD1. The CDR3 is made up of 16 amino acids. Trimming at V came to 3 bases and at J to 2 bases, leaving 8 bases not matched to a gene. The germline gives CDR1 SGHKS, CDR2 YYEKEE (reference sequence). Here the CDR3 DNA reads TGTGCCAGCAGCTCATCCTCGGACAGGGGAAACACTGAAGCTTTCTTT. Translating gives CASSSSSDRGNTEAFF.